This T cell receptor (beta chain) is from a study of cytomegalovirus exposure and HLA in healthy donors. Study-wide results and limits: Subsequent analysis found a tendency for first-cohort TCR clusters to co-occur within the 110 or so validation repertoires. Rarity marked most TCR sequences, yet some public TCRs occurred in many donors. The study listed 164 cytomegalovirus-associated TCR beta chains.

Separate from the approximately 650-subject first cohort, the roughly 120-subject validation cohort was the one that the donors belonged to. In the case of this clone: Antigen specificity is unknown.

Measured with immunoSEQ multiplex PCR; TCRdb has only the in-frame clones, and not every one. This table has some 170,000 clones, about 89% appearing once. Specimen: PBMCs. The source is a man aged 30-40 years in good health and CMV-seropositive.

The CDR3 sequence: CASSPLSTYEQYF. CDR3 in DNA: TGTGCCAGCTCACCACTCAGTACTTACGAGCAGTACTTC. The rearrangement uses TRBV18 and TRBJ2-7, with D unresolved. Looked up from germline, CDR1 is KGHSH and CDR2 is LQKENI. The V gene lost 1 base and the J gene lost 4 bases, with 8 bases spanning the gap. CDR3 length: 13 residues.